The 14 T cell receptor beta chains reported below all come from one sample, sequenced in a study of regulatory T cells in long-lasting Graves disease. Relying on iRepertoire HTBI primers and Arm-PCR of CDR3 regions, the team built TCR beta libraries. TCRdb re-derived calls from the multiplex PCR reads in MiXCR, one entry per CDR3 protein. The profile shows 420,000 or so distinct CDR3 sequences, 20% to 30% of them singletons. Described time point: persistent/refractory GD, antithyroid drugs over 5 years with positive TRAb. Scientists built the TCR library using RNA that was extracted from PBMCs. The sequences come from peripheral blood mononuclear cells (PBMCs), collected when the disease was refractory, from a patient treated with antithyroid drugs. All receptors come from a female donor with Graves disease.

The chain combines TRBV4-1 with TRBJ2-5; no clear D gene. Germline values: CDR1 MGHRA, CDR2 YSYEKL. The ends were cut back, 5 bases at V and 3 bases at J, with 10 bases in the middle. CDR3 length: 13 residues. CDR3 coding DNA: TGCGCCAGCAGCTCCGTGTGGAAAGAGACCCAGTACTTC. Its protein product is CASSSVWKETQYF.

This clonotype came up a few times. The chain joins TRBV30 to TRBJ1-1; D call uncertain. Germline V gene data show CDR1 as GTSNPN and CDR2 as SVGIG (reference sequence). The CDR3 length is 13 residues. The V and J ends lost 3 bases and 0 bases respectively, with 8 bases between them. The CDR3 reads CAWRTLLNTEAFF. The CDR3 coding sequence is TGTGCCTGGAGAACTCTTTTGAACACTGAAGCTTTCTTT. The full variable domain, rest sourced from reference TRBV30 and TRBJ1-1, is SQTIHQWPATLVQPVGSPLSLECTVEGTSNPNLYWYRQAAGRGLQLLFYSVGIGQISSEVPQNLSASRPQDRQFILSSKKLLLSDSGFYLCAWRTLLNTEAFFGQGTRLTVV.

This clonotype has just a few counts. The chain has TRBV7-3 and TRBJ2-5; 15 bases fit TRBD2. The CDR3 spans 18 residues. The germline CDR1 and CDR2 sequences are SGHTA and FQGTGA. J lost 4 bases, V lost 6 bases, and 12 bases had no gene match. The DNA for the CDR3 is TGTGCCAGCAGTAAAGGACTAGCGGGAGGGCCGGGGTCAGAGACCCAGTACTTC. This codes for CASSKGLAGGPGSETQYF.

This clonotype appeared many times. The rearrangement uses TRBV5-1 and TRBJ1-4, with TRBD1 matching 7 bases. The CDR3 sequence is 14 residues long. V trimming: 4 bases; J trimming: 2 bases; junction bases outside the gene matches: 2. Germline V gene lookup returns CDR1 SGHRS and CDR2 YFSETQ. CDR3 region: CASSPGQTNEKLFF. The CDR3 coding sequence is TGCGCCAGCAGCCCGGGACAGACTAATGAAAAACTGTTTTTT.

The chain couples TRBV30 to TRBJ2-7, with D possibly TRBD1 on 5 matching bases. CDR1 and CDR2 from the germline V gene are GTSNPN and SVGIG (reference sequence). There are 14 residues in the CDR3. V lost 2 bases and J lost 0, with 11 bases in between. CDR3 protein: CAWSSGISSYEQYF. The DNA for the CDR3 is TGTGCCTGGAGTTCAGGGATCAGCTCCTACGAGCAGTACTTC.

To note about this clonotype: This may be a read error, as it is one base from a much larger clone. The V and J genes are TRBV7-2 and TRBJ2-7; 12 bases agree with TRBD2. Germline-derived CDR1 and CDR2 are SGHTA and FQGNSA. The CDR3 consists of 15 residues. The junction had 9 bases not matched to a gene; V was cut back by 6 bases and J by 6 bases. The chain's CDR3 is CASRKTSGGSAEQYF. The CDR3 bases are TGTGCCAGCAGGAAGACTAGCGGGGGCTCCGCCGAGCAGTACTTC.

The rearrangement joins TRBV6-1 to TRBJ2-1; TRBD1 might be the D (5 bases). In germline, CDR1 is MNHNS, CDR2 SASEGT. V dropped 7 bases and J dropped 6 bases, with 25 bases sitting between them. CDR3 length: 17 residues. This CDR3 is CASTKRGGPVSGNEQFF. In DNA, the CDR3 is TGTGCCAGCACCAAAAGGGGTGGGCCAGTCTCTGGCAATGAGCAGTTCTTC.

This clonotype was picked up many times. The chain employs TRBV12-3 or TRBV12-4 and TRBJ1-6; a weak D match, TRBD1 (5 bases). The CDR3 length is 15 residues. V was pared by 4 bases and J by 9 bases, with 16 bases between. The CDR3 sequence: CASSYSGGVGSPLHF. The CDR3 region has the DNA TGTGCCAGCAGTTACTCGGGAGGGGTAGGTTCACCCCTCCACTTT.

The V and J genes are TRBV29-1 and TRBJ2-7; 8 bases agree with TRBD2. V was clipped by 4 bases and J by 2 bases; unmatched bases: 7. Germline lookup yields CDR1 SQVTM and CDR2 ANQGSEA. This CDR3 spans 14 amino acids. Written as DNA, the CDR3 is TGCAGCGTTGCATCCGGGACTAGAACCTACGAGCAGTACTTC. This sequence encodes CSVASGTRTYEQYF.

In its sample, this clonotype was seen a few times. The rearrangement uses TRBV6-1 and TRBJ2-7; no reliable D call. The CDR3 length is 15 residues. CDR1 is MNHNS, CDR2 SASEGT, per germline. Trimming took 5 bases from V and 3 from J, leaving 17 bases between them. The CDR3 DNA is TGTGCCAGCAGTAAAAACCCCAAGCTCGGCTACGAGCAGTACTTC. Translated: CASSKNPKLGYEQYF.

J is TRBJ1-1 and V is TRBV5-1; D not certain. The length of the CDR3 is 15 residues. V was clipped by 0 bases and J by 1 base, with 10 bases between them. Germline CDR1 is SGHRS and CDR2 is YFSETQ. The CDR3 DNA reads TGCGCCAGCAGCTTGGATGGGCACCGGAACACTGAAGCTTTCTTT. Its translation is CASSLDGHRNTEAFF.

In its sample, this clonotype was seen many times. J is TRBJ2-7 and V is TRBV28; D may be TRBD1 (6 bases). CDR1 is MDHEN, CDR2 SYDVKM, per germline. The CDR3 has 14 residues. Trimming took 5 bases from V and 0 from J, leaving 11 bases between them. This CDR3 is CASSTPTGSYEQYF. The CDR3 DNA sequence: TGTGCCAGCAGTACCCCGACAGGCTCCTACGAGCAGTACTTC.

There are many counts of this clonotype. The chain joins TRBV28 to TRBJ2-7; 9 bases agree with TRBD1. The CDR3 has 14 residues. CDR1 and CDR2 from the germline V gene are MDHEN and SYDVKM. V lost 1 base to trimming and J lost 3 bases; unmatched junction nucleotides: 1. This CDR3 reads CASSLLTGGYEQYF. CDR3 nucleotides: TGTGCCAGCAGTTTATTGACAGGGGGCTACGAGCAGTACTTC.

This rearrangement joins TRBV9 to TRBJ2-7, with 9 bases that match TRBD2. CDR3 length: 15 residues. Trimming removed 4 bases from V and 0 bases from J; junction bases left unmatched: 5. CDR1 and CDR2 from the germline V gene are SGDLS and YYNGEE. The CDR3 bases are TGTGCCAGCAGCACCGGGACTAGCACCTCCTACGAGCAGTACTTC. Its protein is CASSTGTSTSYEQYF.